This TCR beta chain comes out of a study of control samples from healthy donors and cancer patients. Comment on this clone: This sample also contains other DNA sequences that code for the same CDR3.

CDR1 is SGHRS, CDR2 YFSETQ, per germline. The CDR3 has 12 residues. Trimming shortened V by 2 bases and J by 4 bases, and 7 bases separated the two germline ends. Libraries were prepared by immunoSEQ multiplex PCR; TCRdb keeps only in-frame clonotypes and omits some of them. The profile shows 120,000 or so clones, around 90% of them singletons. The rearrangement uses TRBV5-1 and TRBJ2-7; D uncertain. Source material: blood. The TCR comes from a man aged 35 to 55 in good health. This CDR3 reads CASSLSAYEQYF. CDR3 in DNA: TGCGCCAGCAGCTTATCAGCGTACGAGCAGTACTTC. Combining the CDR3 with reference TRBV5-1 and TRBJ2-7 gives the whole variable domain KAGVTQTPRYLIKTRGQQVTLSCSPISGHRSVSWYQQTPGQGLQFLFEYFSETQRNKGNFPGRFSGRQFSNSRSEMNVSTLELGDSALYLCASSLSAYEQYFGPGTRLTVT.